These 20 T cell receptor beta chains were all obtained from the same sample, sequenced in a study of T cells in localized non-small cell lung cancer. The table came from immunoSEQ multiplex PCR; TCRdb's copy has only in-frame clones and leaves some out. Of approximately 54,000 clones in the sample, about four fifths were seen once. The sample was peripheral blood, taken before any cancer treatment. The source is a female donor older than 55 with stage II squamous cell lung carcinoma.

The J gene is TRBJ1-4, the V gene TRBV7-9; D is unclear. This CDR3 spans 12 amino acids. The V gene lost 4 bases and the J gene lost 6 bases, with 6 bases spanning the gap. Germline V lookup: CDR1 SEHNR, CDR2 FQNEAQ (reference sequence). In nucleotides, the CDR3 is TGTGCCAGCAGCTCGCAGGATGAAAAACTGTTTTTT. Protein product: CASSSQDEKLFF.

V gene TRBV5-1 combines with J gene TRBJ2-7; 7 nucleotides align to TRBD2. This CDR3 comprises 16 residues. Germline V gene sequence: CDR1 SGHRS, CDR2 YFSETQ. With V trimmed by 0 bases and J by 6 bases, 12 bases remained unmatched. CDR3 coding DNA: TGCGCCAGCAGCTTGGAGCGGACACTCCCTAGCGGCGAGCAGTACTTC. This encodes CASSLERTLPSGEQYF.

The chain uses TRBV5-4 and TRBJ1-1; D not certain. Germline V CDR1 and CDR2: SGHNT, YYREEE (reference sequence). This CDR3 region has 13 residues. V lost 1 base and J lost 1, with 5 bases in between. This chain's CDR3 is CASSLKGNTEAFF. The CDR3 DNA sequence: TGTGCCAGCAGCTTGAAGGGGAACACTGAAGCTTTCTTT.

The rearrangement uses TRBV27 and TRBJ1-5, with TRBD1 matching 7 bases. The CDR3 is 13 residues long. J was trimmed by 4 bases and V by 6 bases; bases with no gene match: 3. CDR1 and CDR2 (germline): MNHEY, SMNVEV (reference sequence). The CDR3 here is CASSQGQNQPQHF. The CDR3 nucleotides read TGTGCCAGCAGCCAGGGACAGAATCAGCCCCAGCATTTT.

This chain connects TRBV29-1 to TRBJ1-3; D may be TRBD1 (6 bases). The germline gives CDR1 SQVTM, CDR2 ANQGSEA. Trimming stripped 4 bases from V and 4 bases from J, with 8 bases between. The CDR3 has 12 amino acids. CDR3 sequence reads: CSVVDRGNTIYF. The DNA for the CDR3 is TGCAGCGTTGTTGACAGGGGAAACACCATATATTTT.

CDR3 DNA: TGTGCCAGCAGTCCTGGACAGCGGCAGCCCCAGCATTTT. Amino acid sequence: CASSPGQRQPQHF. The rearrangement links TRBV28 to TRBJ1-5; possible D gene TRBD1, 6 bases. The V gene's germline CDR1 is MDHEN and CDR2 SYDVKM. The CDR3 loop spans 13 amino acids. V dropped 5 bases and J dropped 7 bases, with 12 bases sitting between them.

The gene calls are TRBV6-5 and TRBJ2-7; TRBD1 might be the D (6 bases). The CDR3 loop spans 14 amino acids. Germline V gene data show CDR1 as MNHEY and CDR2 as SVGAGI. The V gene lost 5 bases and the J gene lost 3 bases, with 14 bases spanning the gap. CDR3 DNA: TGTGCCAGCAGTCCCCAGGGGCGCTTCTACGAGCAGTACTTC. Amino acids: CASSPQGRFYEQYF.

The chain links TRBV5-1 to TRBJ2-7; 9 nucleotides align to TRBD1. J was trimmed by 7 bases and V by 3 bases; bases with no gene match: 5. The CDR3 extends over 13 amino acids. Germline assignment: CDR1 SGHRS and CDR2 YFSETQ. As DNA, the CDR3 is TGCGCCAGCAGCTGGACAGGGGCCCGGGAGCAGTACTTC. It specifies CASSWTGAREQYF.

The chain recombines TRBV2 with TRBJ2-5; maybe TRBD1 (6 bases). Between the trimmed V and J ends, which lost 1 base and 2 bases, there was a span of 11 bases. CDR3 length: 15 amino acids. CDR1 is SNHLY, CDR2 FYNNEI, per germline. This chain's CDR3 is CASSEGGGIQETQYF. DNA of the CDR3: TGTGCCAGCAGTGAAGGTGGGGGCATACAAGAGACCCAGTACTTC.

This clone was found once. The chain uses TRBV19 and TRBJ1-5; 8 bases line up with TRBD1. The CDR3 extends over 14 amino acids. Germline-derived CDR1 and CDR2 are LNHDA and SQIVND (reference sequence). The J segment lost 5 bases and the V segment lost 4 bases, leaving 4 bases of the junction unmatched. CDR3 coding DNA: TGTGCCAGTAGTACGGGACAGGTCTATCAGCCCCAGCATTTT. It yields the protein CASSTGQVYQPQHF.

Here the CDR3 DNA reads TGTGCCAGTAGTCCCGGAACCAACACAGATACGCAGTATTTT. Translated: CASSPGTNTDTQYF. V and J are TRBV19 and TRBJ2-3; D call uncertain. The germline V gene has CDR1 LNHDA and CDR2 SQIVND (reference sequence). V lost 5 bases and J 2 bases, leaving 11 bases between the germline ends. This CDR3 region has 14 residues.

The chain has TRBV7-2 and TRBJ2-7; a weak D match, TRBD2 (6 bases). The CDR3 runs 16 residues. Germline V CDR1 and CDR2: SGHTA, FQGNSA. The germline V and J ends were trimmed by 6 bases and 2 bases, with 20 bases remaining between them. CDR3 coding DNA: TGTGCCAGCAGACCAACATCCGGGACTGGAGCCTACGAGCAGTACTTC. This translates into CASRPTSGTGAYEQYF.

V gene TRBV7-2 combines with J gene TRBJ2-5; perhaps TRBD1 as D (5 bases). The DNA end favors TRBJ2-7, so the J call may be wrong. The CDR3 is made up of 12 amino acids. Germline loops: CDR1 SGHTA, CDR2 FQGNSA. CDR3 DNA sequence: TGTGCCAGCAGCTTATTAGGGGTCGAGCAGTACTTC. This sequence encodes CASSLLGVEQYF.

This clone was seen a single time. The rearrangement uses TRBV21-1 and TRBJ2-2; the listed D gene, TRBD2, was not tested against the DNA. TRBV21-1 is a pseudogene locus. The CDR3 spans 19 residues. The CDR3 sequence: CASSKCYQLAFMNTGELFF. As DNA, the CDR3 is TGTGCCAGCAGCAAATGCTACCAACTAGCGTTCATGAACACCGGGGAGCTGTTTTTT.

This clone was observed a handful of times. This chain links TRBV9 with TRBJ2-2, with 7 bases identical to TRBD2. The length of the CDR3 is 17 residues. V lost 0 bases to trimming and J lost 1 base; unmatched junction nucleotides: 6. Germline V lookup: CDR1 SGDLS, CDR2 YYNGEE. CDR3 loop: CASSVVGGGLNTGELFF. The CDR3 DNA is TGTGCCAGCAGCGTAGTTGGGGGAGGGTTGAACACCGGGGAGCTGTTTTTT.

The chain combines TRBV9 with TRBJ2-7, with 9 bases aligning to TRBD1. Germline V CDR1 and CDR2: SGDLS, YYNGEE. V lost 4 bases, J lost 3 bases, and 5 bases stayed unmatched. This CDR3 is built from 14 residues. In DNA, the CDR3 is TGTGCCAGCAGCAGGGGACAGGGAGGCTACGAGCAGTACTTC. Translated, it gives CASSRGQGGYEQYF.

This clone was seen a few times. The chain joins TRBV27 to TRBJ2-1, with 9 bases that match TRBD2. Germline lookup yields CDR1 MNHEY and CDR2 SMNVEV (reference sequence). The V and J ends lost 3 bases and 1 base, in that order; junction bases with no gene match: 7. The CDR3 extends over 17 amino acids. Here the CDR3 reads CASSFRLAGSSYNEQFF. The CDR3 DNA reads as TGTGCCAGCAGTTTTCGGCTAGCGGGATCGTCCTACAATGAGCAGTTCTTC.

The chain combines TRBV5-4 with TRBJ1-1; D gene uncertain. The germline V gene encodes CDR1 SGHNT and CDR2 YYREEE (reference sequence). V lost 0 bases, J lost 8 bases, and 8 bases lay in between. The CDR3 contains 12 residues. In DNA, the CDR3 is TGTGCCAGCAGCTTGGGTCTGGGGGAAGCTTTCTTT. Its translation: CASSLGLGEAFF.

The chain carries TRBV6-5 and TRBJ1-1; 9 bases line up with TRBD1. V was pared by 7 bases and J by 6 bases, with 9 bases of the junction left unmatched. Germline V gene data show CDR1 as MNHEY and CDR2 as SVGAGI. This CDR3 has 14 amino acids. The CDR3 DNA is TGTGCCAGCAATAGGGACAGGGTTCTATCTGAAGCTTTCTTT. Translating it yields CASNRDRVLSEAFF.

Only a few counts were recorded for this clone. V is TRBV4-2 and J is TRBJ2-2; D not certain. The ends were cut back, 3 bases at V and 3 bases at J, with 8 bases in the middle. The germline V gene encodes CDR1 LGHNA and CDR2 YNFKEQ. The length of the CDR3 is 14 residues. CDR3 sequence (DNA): TGTGCCAGCAGCCACCCGTCCGACACCGGGGAGCTGTTTTTT. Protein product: CASSHPSDTGELFF.